The T cell receptor (beta chain) under discussion was sequenced for a study of human T cells and chemical hapten exposure. Study findings and constraints: TCRs whose frequency exceeded 1 in 1000 remained the same following DPC sensitization.

The germline V gene has CDR1 LGHDT and CDR2 YNNKEL (reference sequence). The CDR3 consists of 13 residues. V was pared by 1 base and J by 7 bases, with 11 bases between. Time point specified: healthy volunteer bleed at 2 weeks. The template was total RNA from unfractionated whole blood. The library tagged each cDNA molecule with unique molecular identifiers. Per the authors' pipeline: A typical sample had some 87,000 TCRs, with roughly 23,224 to 690,600 overall. MiXCR, applied by TCRdb to the RACE reads, yields one record per CDR3 protein. The V and J calls shown here were made by TCRdb, not taken from the authors' results. The sample shows over 100,000 distinct CDR3 sequences, more than 7.5% of them seen only once. This clonotype came up a few times. Its cognate antigen is unknown.

This clonotype originated in a male donor in good health. Some clones in this sample may be carry-over from other donors' samples. The chain has TRBV3-1 and TRBJ2-7; no firm D call. Sequenced input: whole blood. CDR3 sequence reads: CASSQGRIGEQYF. The CDR3 DNA reads TGTGCCAGCAGCCAAGGGCGAATTGGGGAGCAGTACTTC.